This entry lists 29 T cell receptor beta chains sequenced from one sample in a study of OX40 agonist ivuxolimab in advanced cancers. Sequencing was performed with immunoSEQ multiplex PCR; in TCRdb, only in-frame clones are kept and a portion is missing. Counted here are fewer than 85,000 clones, over 90% occurring once; the ten biggest clones make up around 0.7%. Sequenced material: CD4+ or CD8+ T cells sorted from blood, taken in a trial of the OX40 agonist ivuxolimab. The source of these receptors is an adult with an advanced solid tumor such as melanoma, head and neck, liver or kidney cancer.

The chain joins TRBV28 to TRBJ2-7; D ambiguous. Trimming took 6 bases from V and 5 from J, leaving 14 bases between them. There are 13 residues in the CDR3. Germline V CDR1 and CDR2: MDHEN, SYDVKM. DNA of the CDR3: TGTGCCAGCAGCCTGGACCGGTCCCACGAGCAGTACTTC. This sequence encodes CASSLDRSHEQYF. The variable domain in full, completed from reference TRBV28 and TRBJ2-7, reads DVKVTQSSRYLVKRTGEKVFLECVQDMDHENMFWYRQDPGLGLRLIYFSYDVKMKEKGDIPEGYSVSREKKERFSLILESASTNQTSMYLCASSLDRSHEQYFGPGTRLTVT.

The J gene is TRBJ2-1, the V gene TRBV28, with 11 bases matching TRBD2. Trimming removed 6 bases from V and 8 bases from J; junction bases left unmatched: 6. The CDR3 has 14 amino acids. Germline V gene sequence: CDR1 MDHEN, CDR2 SYDVKM. In nucleotides, the CDR3 is TGTGCCAGCAGGGTGACTAGCGGGACGCATGAGCAGTTCTTC. It translates to CASRVTSGTHEQFF.

This clone was seen a single time. The rearrangement joins TRBV9 to TRBJ1-6; TRBD1 aligns across 7 bases. V was pared by 3 bases and J by 8 bases, with 5 bases of the junction left unmatched. CDR3 length: 14 amino acids. CDR1 and CDR2 from the germline V gene are SGDLS and YYNGEE. DNA for the CDR3: TGTGCCAGCAGCGGACGGGACAGAGATTCACCCCTCCACTTT. Translation: CASSGRDRDSPLHF.

The chain recombines TRBV19 with TRBJ1-5; D is perhaps TRBD1 (5 bases). Germline lookup yields CDR1 LNHDA and CDR2 SQIVND (reference sequence). V lost 4 bases and J 1 base, leaving 11 bases between the germline ends. The CDR3 contains 15 residues. CDR3 nucleotides: TGTGCCAGTAGTAGGACAATGGTGAGCAATCAGCCCCAGCATTTT. Its translation is CASSRTMVSNQPQHF.

The rearrangement joins TRBV7-9 to TRBJ1-5; 8 nucleotides agree with TRBD1. The germline gives CDR1 SEHNR, CDR2 FQNEAQ (reference sequence). The CDR3 covers 17 residues. The trim removed 5 bases at V and 2 bases at J, leaving 11 bases unmatched. CDR3 protein: CASSPQAGGEGNQPQHF. CDR3 DNA: TGTGCCAGCAGCCCCCAAGCAGGGGGCGAAGGCAATCAGCCCCAGCATTTT.

V usage is TRBV7-3 and J usage is TRBJ2-1, with D perhaps TRBD1 or TRBD2 (5 bases each). V dropped 3 bases and J dropped 9 bases, with 18 bases sitting between them. The V gene's germline CDR1 is SGHTA and CDR2 FQGTGA. There are 15 residues in the CDR3. The CDR3 here is CASSFTPDGGGEQFF. DNA of the CDR3: TGTGCCAGCAGCTTCACACCCGACGGTGGGGGTGAGCAGTTCTTC.

This rearrangement joins TRBV6-1 to TRBJ2-7, with 7 bases fitting TRBD1. Losses at the gene ends were 5 bases for V and 0 bases for J; bases not matched to a gene: 7. CDR1 is MNHNS and CDR2 is SASEGT in the germline V gene. This CDR3 comprises 15 residues. The CDR3 DNA reads as TGTGCCAGCAGTCGTACCGGGACAGACTCCTACGAGCAGTACTTC. Translating gives CASSRTGTDSYEQYF.

The chain combines TRBV19 with TRBJ1-5; 12 bases match TRBD1. Trimming removed 5 bases from V and 3 bases from J; junction bases left unmatched: 2. Germline loops: CDR1 LNHDA, CDR2 SQIVND (reference sequence). The CDR3 contains 15 residues. The CDR3 DNA is TGTGCCAGTAGTCCGGGACAGGGGGCCAATCAGCCCCAGCATTTT. Its translation is CASSPGQGANQPQHF.

This sequence joins TRBV5-4 and TRBJ1-5, with 11 bases aligning to TRBD1. This CDR3 is built from 18 residues. Trimming at V came to 2 bases and at J to 3 bases, leaving 10 bases not matched to a gene. CDR1 is SGHNT, CDR2 YYREEE, per germline (reference sequence). CDR3 sequence reads: CASSLGGPGQGVNQPQHF. The CDR3 DNA reads as TGTGCCAGCAGCTTAGGGGGGCCGGGACAGGGGGTCAATCAGCCCCAGCATTTT.

The J gene is TRBJ2-5, the V gene TRBV12-5; 7 bases fit TRBD2. The germline CDR1 and CDR2 sequences are LGHNT and FRNRAP. The CDR3 runs 15 residues. Losses at the gene ends were 2 bases for V and 3 bases for J; bases not matched to a gene: 6. In nucleotides, the CDR3 is TGTGCTAGTGGTTTGAGCGGGAAATCGGAAGAGACCCAGTACTTC. Amino acids: CASGLSGKSEETQYF. The whole variable domain, filled in from reference TRBV12-5 and TRBJ2-5, reads DARVTQTPRHKVTEMGQEVTMRCQPILGHNTVFWYRQTMMQGLELLAYFRNRAPLDDSGMPKDRFSAEMPDATLATLKIQPSEPRDSAVYFCASGLSGKSEETQYFGPGTRLLVL.

V gene TRBV7-2 combines with J gene TRBJ2-5; 10 bases agree with TRBD2. There are 17 residues in the CDR3. With 5 bases clipped from V and 5 bases from J, the junction kept 14 bases outside the gene matches. Germline-derived CDR1 and CDR2 are SGHTA and FQGNSA. The CDR3 sequence: CASSPRGLATWGETQYF. CDR3 coding DNA: TGTGCCAGCAGCCCTCGGGGACTAGCGACTTGGGGGGAGACCCAGTACTTC.

V is TRBV5-5 and J is TRBJ2-7, with 9 bases lining up with TRBD2. Per germline, CDR1 SGHKS and CDR2 YYEKEE (reference sequence). The length of the CDR3 is 15 residues. Trimming removed 1 base from V and 4 bases from J; junction bases left unmatched: 6. This chain's CDR3 is CASSLTSGPSYEQYF. As DNA, the CDR3 is TGTGCCAGCAGCTTGACTAGCGGGCCGTCTTACGAGCAGTACTTC. Based on the CDR3 plus reference TRBV5-5 and TRBJ2-7, the full variable domain is DAGVTQSPTHLIKTRGQQVTLRCSPISGHKSVSWYQQVLGQGPQFIFQYYEKEERGRGNFPDRFSARQFPNYSSELNVNALLLGDSALYLCASSLTSGPSYEQYFGPGTRLTVT.

The chain couples TRBV5-1 to TRBJ2-1; TRBD1 aligns across 7 bases. Germline trimming cut 0 bases from V and 0 bases from J; bases unmatched to any gene: 3. The CDR3 extends over 16 amino acids. The germline CDR1 and CDR2 sequences are SGHRS and YFSETQ. Here the CDR3 reads CASSLAWDSSYNEQFF. The CDR3 bases are TGCGCCAGCAGCTTGGCCTGGGACAGCTCCTACAATGAGCAGTTCTTC.

By proportion, this clone is medium-sized. V usage is TRBV19 and J usage is TRBJ2-7; D gene unclear. The CDR3 runs to 13 residues. V lost 5 bases to trimming and J lost 0 bases, with 8 bases between them. CDR1 and CDR2 (germline): LNHDA, SQIVND (reference sequence). In nucleotides, the CDR3 is TGTGCCAGTAGTTACAAAGTCTCCTACGAGCAGTACTTC. It is translated as CASSYKVSYEQYF.

CDR3 DNA: TGTGCCAGTAGAATCGGCGGACAGGGGGTTGATACGCAGTATTTT. This codes for CASRIGGQGVDTQYF. J is TRBJ2-3 and V is TRBV19; TRBD1 agrees at 10 bases. The V gene end was trimmed by 6 bases and the J gene end by 6 bases; junction bases not matched to a gene: 9. Germline-derived CDR1 and CDR2 are LNHDA and SQIVND (reference sequence). The CDR3 runs 15 residues.

The chain employs TRBV5-6 and TRBJ2-3; D remains unclear. The V end was cut by 4 bases, the J end by 1 base, with 4 bases between. Germline V gene lookup returns CDR1 SGHDT and CDR2 YYEEEE. CDR3 length equals 12 residues. DNA for the CDR3: TGTGCCAGCAGCCAACGCACAGATACGCAGTATTTT. Protein product: CASSQRTDTQYF. The complete variable domain, with remaining parts taken from reference TRBV5-6 and TRBJ2-3, reads DAGVTQSPTHLIKTRGQQVTLRCSPKSGHDTVSWYQQALGQGPQFIFQYYEEEERQRGNFPDRFSGHQFPNYSSELNVNALLLGDSALYLCASSQRTDTQYFGPGTRLTVL.

The V call is TRBV4-3, the J call TRBJ2-1; 10 bases line up with TRBD2. With 4 bases clipped from V and 6 bases from J, the junction kept 15 bases outside the gene matches. CDR1 and CDR2 from the germline V gene are LGHNA and YSLEER. The CDR3 totals 18 residues. CDR3 region: CASSRTHMGLASSNEQFF. The CDR3 DNA follows: TGCGCCAGCAGCCGGACCCACATGGGACTAGCGTCGAGCAATGAGCAGTTCTTC.

The chain recombines TRBV2 with TRBJ2-5; D call uncertain. The V end lost 1 base, the J end lost 5 bases, and 2 bases lay between the germline ends. The CDR3 has 11 amino acids. Germline V gene sequence: CDR1 SNHLY, CDR2 FYNNEI. CDR3 protein: CASSEEETQYF. The CDR3 DNA reads as TGTGCCAGCAGTGAAGAGGAGACCCAGTACTTC.

The V call is TRBV21-1, the J call TRBJ1-4. TRBV21-1 is marked as a pseudogene. The CDR3 spans 16 residues. The CDR3 is CASRPPEGNCNEKLFF. The CDR3 DNA reads TGTGCCAGCAGACCCCCGGAGGGAAACTGTAATGAAAAACTGTTTTTT.

With regard to this clone: At one end the junction does not follow the germline gene, possibly because of a read error. V gene TRBV6-6 combines with J gene TRBJ2-7; tentative D call: TRBD1 (5 bases). Germline CDR1 and CDR2: MNHNY and SVGAGI (reference sequence). This CDR3 spans 14 amino acids. CDR3 DNA sequence: TGTGCCAGCAGTAACTCGGACCAGGGTAACGAGCAGTACTTC. This codes for CASSNSDQGNEQYF.

The chain is built from TRBV10-3 and TRBJ2-1, with 13 bases identical to TRBD2. CDR1 ENHRY and CDR2 SYGVKD come from the germline V gene. V trimming: 5 bases; J trimming: 10 bases; junction bases outside the gene matches: 5. There are 14 residues in the CDR3. CDR3 DNA: TGTGCCATCAGTCCGGGACTAGCGGGAAACGAGCAGTTCTTC. It specifies CAISPGLAGNEQFF.

As for this clone: This specimen includes other DNA sequences encoding the same CDR3. The chain employs TRBV11-3 and TRBJ1-5; TRBD1 agrees at 7 bases. CDR1 SGHNT and CDR2 YENEEA come from the germline V gene. J was trimmed by 5 bases and V by 4 bases; bases with no gene match: 2. CDR3 size: 13 residues. CDR3 residues: CASSSDRDQPQHF. CDR3 DNA sequence: TGTGCCAGCAGCTCTGACAGGGATCAGCCCCAGCATTTT.

The chain carries TRBV28 and TRBJ2-3, with 9 positions matching TRBD1. Per the germline V gene, CDR1 is MDHEN and CDR2 is SYDVKM. The J segment lost 4 bases and the V segment lost 4 bases, leaving 3 bases of the junction unmatched. The CDR3 is 14 amino acids. The CDR3 DNA reads as TGTGCCAGCAGTTGGGACAGGGTGGCAGATACGCAGTATTTT. Its translation is CASSWDRVADTQYF.

The chain joins TRBV11-1 to TRBJ1-2; D not certain. The CDR3 extends over 16 amino acids. The germline CDR1 and CDR2 sequences are SGHAT and FQDESV (reference sequence). Deletions cut 4 bases from V and 6 bases from J, with 21 bases between. The CDR3 loop reads CASSSSRRDYDHGYTF. As DNA, the CDR3 is TGTGCCAGCAGCTCCAGCCGTCGGGATTATGACCATGGCTACACCTTC.

This sequence joins TRBV6-1 and TRBJ1-1; 7 positions match TRBD1. The germline CDR1 and CDR2 sequences are MNHNS and SASEGT. Unmatched junction bases numbered 6, after V lost 3 bases and J lost 5 bases. The CDR3 totals 14 residues. CDR3: CASSEAGGVTEAFF. The CDR3 bases are TGTGCCAGCAGTGAGGCAGGGGGTGTGACTGAAGCTTTCTTT.

This chain uses TRBV7-2 with TRBJ2-3; 9 bases map to TRBD1. V lost 4 bases, J lost 0 bases, and 8 bases stayed unmatched. Germline CDR1 reads SGHTA; CDR2 reads FQGNSA. The CDR3 has 17 residues. This chain's CDR3 is CASSSDRGLPSTDTQYF. For the CDR3, the DNA is TGTGCCAGCAGCTCGGACAGGGGCCTACCTAGCACAGATACGCAGTATTTT.

The chain links TRBV2 to TRBJ2-5; no firm D call. The CDR3 sequence is 14 residues long. V was cut by 5 bases and J by 5 bases, with 15 bases left in between. The germline V gene has CDR1 SNHLY and CDR2 FYNNEI. CDR3 in DNA: TGTGCCAGCAGTATAGCTACCACCGGGGAGACCCAGTACTTC. This sequence encodes CASSIATTGETQYF.

V is TRBV10-3 and J is TRBJ2-7; D may correspond to TRBD1 or TRBD2 (5 bases each). Looked up from germline, CDR1 is ENHRY and CDR2 is SYGVKD. The CDR3 loop spans 12 amino acids. Trimming pared 7 bases from V and 3 bases from J, leaving 10 bases between. CDR3 coding DNA: TGTGCCATCACCCGGGACGGCTACGAGCAGTACTTC. Amino acids: CAITRDGYEQYF.

The chain carries TRBV4-1 and TRBJ1-1; D is uncertain. V was cut by 3 bases and J by 3 bases, with 11 bases left in between. The CDR3 contains 14 residues. Germline values: CDR1 MGHRA, CDR2 YSYEKL. The CDR3 reads CASSHHQVDTEAFF. CDR3 bases: TGCGCCAGCAGCCATCACCAGGTTGACACTGAAGCTTTCTTT.